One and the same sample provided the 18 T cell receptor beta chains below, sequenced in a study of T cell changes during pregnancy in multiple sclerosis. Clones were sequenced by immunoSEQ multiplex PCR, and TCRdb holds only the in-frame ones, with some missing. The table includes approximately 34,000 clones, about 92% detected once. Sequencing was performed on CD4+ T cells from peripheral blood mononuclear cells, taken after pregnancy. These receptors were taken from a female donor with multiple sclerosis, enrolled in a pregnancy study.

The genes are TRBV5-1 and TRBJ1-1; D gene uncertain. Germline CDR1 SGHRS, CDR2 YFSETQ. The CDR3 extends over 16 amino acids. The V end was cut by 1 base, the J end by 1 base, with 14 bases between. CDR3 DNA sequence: TGCGCCAGCAGCTTGTCTTCAAAACCGGGGAACACTGAAGCTTTCTTT. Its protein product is CASSLSSKPGNTEAFF.

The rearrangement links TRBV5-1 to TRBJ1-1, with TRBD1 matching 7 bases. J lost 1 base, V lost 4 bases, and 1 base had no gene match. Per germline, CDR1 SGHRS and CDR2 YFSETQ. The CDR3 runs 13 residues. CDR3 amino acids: CASSRDRNTEAFF. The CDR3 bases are TGCGCCAGCAGCCGGGACAGGAACACTGAAGCTTTCTTT.

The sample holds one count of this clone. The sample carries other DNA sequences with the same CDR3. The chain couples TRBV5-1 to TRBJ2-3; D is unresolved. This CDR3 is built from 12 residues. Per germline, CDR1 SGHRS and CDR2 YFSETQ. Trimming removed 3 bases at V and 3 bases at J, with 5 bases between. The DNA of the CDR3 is TGCGCCAGCAGCTCTTCGACAGATACGCAGTATTTT. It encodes CASSSSTDTQYF.

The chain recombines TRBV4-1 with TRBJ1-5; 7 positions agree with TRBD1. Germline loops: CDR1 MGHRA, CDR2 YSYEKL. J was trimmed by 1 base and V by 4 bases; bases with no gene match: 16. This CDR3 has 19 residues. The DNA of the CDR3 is TGCGCCAGCAGCCCACCGGGGGACAGTCCCCTGGACAGCAATCAGCCCCAGCATTTT. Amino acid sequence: CASSPPGDSPLDSNQPQHF.

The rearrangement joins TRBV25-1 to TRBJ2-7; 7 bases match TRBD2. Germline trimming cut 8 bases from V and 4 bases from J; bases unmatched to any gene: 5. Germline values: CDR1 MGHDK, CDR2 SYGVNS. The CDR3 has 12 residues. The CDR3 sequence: CASRGVWYEQYF. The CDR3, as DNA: TGTGCCAGCCGGGGGGTTTGGTACGAGCAGTACTTC.

The CDR3 nucleotides read TGTGCCAGCAGTGGAAAGACTAGCGGGGTCACAGATACGCAGTATTTT. The encoded protein is CASSGKTSGVTDTQYF. V is TRBV6-6 and J is TRBJ2-3, with TRBD2 identical over 11 bases. With 5 bases clipped from V and 2 bases from J, the junction kept 6 bases outside the gene matches. This CDR3 has 16 residues. Germline-derived CDR1 and CDR2 are MNHNY and SVGAGI (reference sequence).

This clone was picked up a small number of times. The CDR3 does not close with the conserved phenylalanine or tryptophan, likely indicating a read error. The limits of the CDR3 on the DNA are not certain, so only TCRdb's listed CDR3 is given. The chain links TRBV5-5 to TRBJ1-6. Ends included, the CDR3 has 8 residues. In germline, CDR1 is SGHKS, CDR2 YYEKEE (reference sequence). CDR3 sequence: CASSQTGV.

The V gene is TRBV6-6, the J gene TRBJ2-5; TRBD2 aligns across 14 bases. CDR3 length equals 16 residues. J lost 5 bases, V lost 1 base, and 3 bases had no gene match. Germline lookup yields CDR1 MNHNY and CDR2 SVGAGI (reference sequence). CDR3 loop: CASSYFGTSGGETQYF. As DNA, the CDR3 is TGTGCCAGCAGTTACTTCGGGACTAGCGGGGGCGAGACCCAGTACTTC.

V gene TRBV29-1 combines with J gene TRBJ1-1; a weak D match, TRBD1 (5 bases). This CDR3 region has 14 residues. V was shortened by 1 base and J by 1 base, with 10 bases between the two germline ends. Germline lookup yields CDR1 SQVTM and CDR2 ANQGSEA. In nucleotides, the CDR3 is TGCAGCGTTGAAGGGGGCCTGGGGAACACTGAAGCTTTCTTT. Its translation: CSVEGGLGNTEAFF.

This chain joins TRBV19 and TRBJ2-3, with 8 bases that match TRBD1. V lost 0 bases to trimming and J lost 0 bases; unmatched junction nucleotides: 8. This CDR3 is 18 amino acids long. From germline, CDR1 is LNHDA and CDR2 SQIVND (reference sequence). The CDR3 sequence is CASSIETRTGGSTDTQYF. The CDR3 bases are TGTGCCAGTAGTATAGAGACCCGAACAGGGGGTAGCACAGATACGCAGTATTTT.

This CDR3 reads CASSPNPPGWTDTQYF. DNA for the CDR3: TGCGCCAGCAGCCCCAATCCCCCGGGGTGGACAGATACGCAGTATTTT. The chain carries TRBV4-3 and TRBJ2-3, with TRBD2 as a possible D gene (5 bases). The CDR3 spans 16 residues. Looked up from germline, CDR1 is LGHNA and CDR2 is YSLEER. V was pared by 4 bases and J by 3 bases, with 17 bases between.

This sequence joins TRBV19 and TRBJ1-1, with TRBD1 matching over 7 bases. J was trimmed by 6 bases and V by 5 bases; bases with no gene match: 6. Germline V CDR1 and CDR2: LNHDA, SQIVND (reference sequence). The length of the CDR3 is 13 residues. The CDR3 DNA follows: TGTGCCAGTAGTTTGCCAGGGGGATCTGAAGCTTTCTTT. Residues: CASSLPGGSEAFF.

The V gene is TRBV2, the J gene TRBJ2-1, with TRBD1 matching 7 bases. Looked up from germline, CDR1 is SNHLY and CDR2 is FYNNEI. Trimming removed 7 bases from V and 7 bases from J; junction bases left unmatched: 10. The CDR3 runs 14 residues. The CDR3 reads CASKAAQGRNEQFF. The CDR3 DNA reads TGTGCCAGCAAAGCGGCACAGGGGCGAAATGAGCAGTTCTTC.

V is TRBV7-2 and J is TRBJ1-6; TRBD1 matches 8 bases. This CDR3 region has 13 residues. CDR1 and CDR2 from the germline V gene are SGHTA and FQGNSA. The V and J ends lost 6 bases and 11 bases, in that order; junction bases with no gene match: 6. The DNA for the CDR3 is TGTGCCAGCAGGCCGACAGGGGAGGCACCCCTCCACTTT. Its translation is CASRPTGEAPLHF.

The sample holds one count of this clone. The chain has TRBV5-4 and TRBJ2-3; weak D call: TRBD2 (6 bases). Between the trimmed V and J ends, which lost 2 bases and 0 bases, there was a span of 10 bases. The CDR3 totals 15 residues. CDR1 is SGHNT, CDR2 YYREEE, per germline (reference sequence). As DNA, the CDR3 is TGTGCCAGCAGCTTAGGAGGGGTTAGCACAGATACGCAGTATTTT. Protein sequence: CASSLGGVSTDTQYF.

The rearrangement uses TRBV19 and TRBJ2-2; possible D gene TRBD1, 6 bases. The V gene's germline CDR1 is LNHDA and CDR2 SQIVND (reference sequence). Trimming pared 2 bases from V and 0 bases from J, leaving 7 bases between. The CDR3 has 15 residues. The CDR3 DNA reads TGTGCCAGTAGTATAACAGGGACGAACACCGGGGAGCTGTTTTTT. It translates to CASSITGTNTGELFF. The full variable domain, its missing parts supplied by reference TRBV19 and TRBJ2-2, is DGGITQSPKYLFRKEGQNVTLSCEQNLNHDAMYWYRQDPGQGLRLIYYSQIVNDFQKGDIAEGYSVSREKKESFPLTVTSAQKNPTAFYLCASSITGTNTGELFFGEGSRLTVL.

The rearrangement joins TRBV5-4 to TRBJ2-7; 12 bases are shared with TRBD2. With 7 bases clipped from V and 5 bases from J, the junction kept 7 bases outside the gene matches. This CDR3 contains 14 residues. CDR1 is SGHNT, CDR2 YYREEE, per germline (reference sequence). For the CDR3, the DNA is TGTGCCAGCGCTAGCGGGAGGGAGCTAGACGAGCAGTACTTC. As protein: CASASGRELDEQYF.

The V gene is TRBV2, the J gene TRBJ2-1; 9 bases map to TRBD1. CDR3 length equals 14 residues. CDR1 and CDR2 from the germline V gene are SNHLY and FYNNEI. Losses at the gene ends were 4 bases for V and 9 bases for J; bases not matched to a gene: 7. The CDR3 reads CASSGTGEGGEQFF. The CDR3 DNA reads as TGTGCCAGCAGTGGGACAGGGGAGGGTGGTGAGCAGTTCTTC.